This T cell receptor beta chain was captured in a study of Tregs in tolerant kidney transplant recipients. Trimming pared 6 bases from V and 5 bases from J, leaving 11 bases between. This CDR3 contains 12 residues. In germline, CDR1 is MDHEN, CDR2 SYDVKM. The data were produced by immunoSEQ multiplex PCR, yet TCRdb's version contains in-frame clones alone and is incomplete. The sample lists over 50,000 clones, around 85% occurring once. The sequenced sample was Tregs from blood, obtained before the transplant. This chain links TRBV28 with TRBJ2-7; D perhaps matches TRBD2 (6 bases). The clonotype was recovered from a human donor who received a combined kidney and bone marrow transplant. The CDR3 is CASSRTGDEQYF. Written as DNA, the CDR3 is TGTGCCAGCAGCCGGACGGGGGACGAGCAGTACTTC.